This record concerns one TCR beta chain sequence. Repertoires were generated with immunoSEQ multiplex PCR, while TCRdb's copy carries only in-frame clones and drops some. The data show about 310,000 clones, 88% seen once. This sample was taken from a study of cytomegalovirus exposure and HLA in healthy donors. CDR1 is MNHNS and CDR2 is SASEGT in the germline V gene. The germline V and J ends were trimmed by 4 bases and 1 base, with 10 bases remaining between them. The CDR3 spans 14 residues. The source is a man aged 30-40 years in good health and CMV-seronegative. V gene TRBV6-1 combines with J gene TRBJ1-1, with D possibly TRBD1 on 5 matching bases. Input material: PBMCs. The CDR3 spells CASSGGDRNTEAFF. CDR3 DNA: TGTGCCAGCAGTGGAGGCGACAGGAACACTGAAGCTTTCTTT.